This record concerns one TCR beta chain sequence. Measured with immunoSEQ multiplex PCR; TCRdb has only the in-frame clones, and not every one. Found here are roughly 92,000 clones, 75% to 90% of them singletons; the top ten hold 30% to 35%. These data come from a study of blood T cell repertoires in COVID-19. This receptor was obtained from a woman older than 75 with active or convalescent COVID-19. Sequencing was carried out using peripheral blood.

The CDR3 here is CATSDFGTGEHNEQFF. In nucleotides, the CDR3 is TGTGCCACCAGTGACTTCGGGACAGGGGAGCACAATGAGCAGTTCTTC. The V call is TRBV24-1, the J call TRBJ2-1; 10 positions agree with TRBD1. Germline values: CDR1 KGHDR, CDR2 SFDVKD. The V gene end was trimmed by 4 bases and the J gene end by 5 bases; junction bases not matched to a gene: 7. CDR3 length equals 16 residues.